What follows are 21 T cell receptor beta chains derived from one specimen sequenced in a study of T-cell memory formation after mild COVID-19. TCRdb re-called the 5' RACE reads with MiXCR, one entry per CDR3 protein. The profile shows roughly 150,000 distinct CDR3 sequences, roughly 15% of them singletons. Material: PBMCs or a T cell subset sorted from them (not recorded which). The receptors originated from an adult woman who had mild COVID-19 (a few samples of this study predate the infection). Cell type and time point are not known.

The chain couples TRBV9 to TRBJ2-3; D remains ambiguous. From germline, CDR1 is SGDLS and CDR2 YYNGEE. CDR3 length equals 16 residues. V was cut by 0 bases and J by 2 bases, with 13 bases left in between. CDR3 DNA: TGTGCCAGCAGCGTAGCGGAAGTTTTCGACACAGATACGCAGTATTTT. This gives the protein CASSVAEVFDTDTQYF. Combining the CDR3 with reference TRBV9 and TRBJ2-3 gives the whole variable domain DSGVTQTPKHLITATGQRVTLRCSPRSGDLSVYWYQQSLDQGLQFLIQYYNGEERAKGNILERFSAQQFPDLHSELNLSSLELGDSALYFCASSVAEVFDTDTQYFGPGTRLTVL.

Only a few counts were recorded for this clonotype. The chain combines TRBV24-1 with TRBJ1-5; D might be TRBD1 (5 bases). Germline V gene sequence: CDR1 KGHDR, CDR2 SFDVKD. Trimming left V 4 bases short and J 5 bases short, with 11 bases between. This CDR3 spans 14 amino acids. CDR3 in amino acids: CATSDEGRDQPQHF. The CDR3, as DNA: TGTGCCACCAGTGACGAGGGACGGGATCAGCCCCAGCATTTT.

The chain has TRBV11-3 and TRBJ2-1; D perhaps matches TRBD2 (6 bases). The CDR3 length is 11 residues. V lost 4 bases and J lost 10, with 8 bases in between. Germline CDR1 and CDR2: SGHNT and YENEEA. CDR3 sequence reads: CASSSSVEQFF. The CDR3, as DNA: TGTGCCAGCAGCTCTAGCGTCGAGCAGTTCTTC.

This clonotype was found a few times. The chain joins TRBV24-1 to TRBJ2-1; 9 bases are a match to TRBD2. The CDR3 is made up of 15 amino acids. Germline V lookup: CDR1 KGHDR, CDR2 SFDVKD. The V gene end was trimmed by 5 bases and the J gene end by 3 bases; junction bases not matched to a gene: 4. The CDR3 spells CATSATSGVYNEQFF. The CDR3 nucleotides read TGTGCCACCAGTGCGACTAGCGGAGTCTACAATGAGCAGTTCTTC.

This clonotype was seen more than once but under ten times. V usage is TRBV12-3 or TRBV12-4 and J usage is TRBJ1-1, with D possibly TRBD1 on 5 matching bases. V lost 6 bases to trimming and J lost 0 bases, with 11 bases between them. CDR3 length: 14 amino acids. The CDR3 loop is CASSPGTMNTEAFF. CDR3 coding DNA: TGTGCCAGCAGCCCCGGGACGATGAACACTGAAGCTTTCTTT.

The V and J genes are TRBV25-1 and TRBJ2-7; D perhaps matches TRBD1 (6 bases). From germline, CDR1 is MGHDK and CDR2 SYGVNS. The V end was cut by 3 bases, the J end by 5 bases, with 14 bases between. The CDR3 is 14 residues long. The DNA for the CDR3 is TGTGCCAGCAGTGAGGGGGCGAGTTCCGACGAGCAGTACTTC. This encodes CASSEGASSDEQYF.

V usage is TRBV6-5 and J usage is TRBJ2-7; TRBD1 matches 10 bases. The CDR3 is 15 amino acids. V trimming: 5 bases; J trimming: 1 base; junction bases outside the gene matches: 5. CDR1 is MNHEY and CDR2 is SVGAGI in the germline V gene. This CDR3 is CASSRGQGESYEQYF. The CDR3 region has the DNA TGTGCCAGCAGTCGCGGACAGGGGGAATCCTACGAGCAGTACTTC.

This chain uses TRBV15 with TRBJ2-7, with TRBD2 matching 13 bases. In germline, CDR1 is LNHNV, CDR2 YYDKDF (reference sequence). The CDR3 totals 15 residues. The J segment lost 4 bases and the V segment lost 1 base, leaving 1 base of the junction unmatched. This CDR3 is CATSRGLAGGYEQYF. DNA for the CDR3: TGTGCCACCAGCAGAGGACTAGCGGGAGGTTACGAGCAGTACTTC. Full variable domain (remainder filled in from reference TRBV15 and TRBJ2-7): DAMVIQNPRYQVTQFGKPVTLSCSQTLNHNVMYWYQQKSSQAPKLLFHYYDKDFNNEADTPDNFQSRRPNTSFCFLDIRSPGLGDTAMYLCATSRGLAGGYEQYFGPGTRLTVT.

The DNA for the CDR3 is TGTGCCAGCAGCCCCGGCCCCACCTACGAGCAGTACTTC. Encoded protein: CASSPGPTYEQYF. The rearrangement joins TRBV11-2 to TRBJ2-7; D not certain. Germline CDR1 SGHAT, CDR2 FQNNGV. The CDR3 totals 13 residues. V dropped 5 bases and J dropped 2 bases, with 10 bases sitting between them. Using reference TRBV11-2 and TRBJ2-7 for the parts outside the CDR3, the full variable domain is EAGVAQSPRYKIIEKRQSVAFWCNPISGHATLYWYQQILGQGPKLLIQFQNNGVVDDSQLPKDRFSAERLKGVDSTLKIQPAKLEDSAVYLCASSPGPTYEQYFGPGTRLTVT.

This clonotype was recorded only once. The chain links TRBV10-3 to TRBJ2-3; 7 positions match TRBD2. Germline lookup yields CDR1 ENHRY and CDR2 SYGVKD. Trimming at V came to 0 bases and at J to 8 bases, leaving 2 bases not matched to a gene. The CDR3 loop spans 13 amino acids. The CDR3 reads CAISESGGGTQYF. CDR3 coding DNA: TGTGCCATCAGTGAGTCAGGCGGGGGTACGCAGTATTTT.

This clonotype was observed a handful of times. The J gene is TRBJ2-3, the V gene TRBV14; 7 positions agree with TRBD2. This CDR3 spans 18 amino acids. Germline lookup yields CDR1 SGHDN and CDR2 FVKESK. Unmatched junction bases numbered 15, after V lost 5 bases and J lost 1 base. Here the CDR3 reads CASSSQYLAVAGTDTQYF. The CDR3 DNA reads as TGTGCCAGCAGCTCCCAGTATCTAGCGGTGGCTGGCACAGATACGCAGTATTTT. Using reference TRBV14 and TRBJ2-3 for the parts outside the CDR3, the full variable domain is EAGVTQFPSHSVIEKGQTVTLRCDPISGHDNLYWYRRVMGKEIKFLLHFVKESKQDESGMPNNRFLAERTGGTYSTLKVQPAELEDSGVYFCASSSQYLAVAGTDTQYFGPGTRLTVL.

The chain is built from TRBV5-5 and TRBJ1-5; the match to TRBD1 covers 9 bases. There are 16 residues in the CDR3. V was pared by 4 bases and J by 1 base, with 6 bases of the junction left unmatched. The germline V gene encodes CDR1 SGHKS and CDR2 YYEKEE (reference sequence). The CDR3 DNA reads as TGTGCCAGCAGCAAACGACAGGGGGAAAGCAATCAGCCCCAGCATTTT. Translation: CASSKRQGESNQPQHF.

This clonotype was found a few times. CDR3 in DNA: TGTGCCAGCAGCGGGACCACGCAGTACTTC. Protein sequence: CASSGTTQYF. The rearrangement joins TRBV11-2 to TRBJ2-7; the D gene could be TRBD1 or TRBD2 (5 bases each). Germline V gene sequence: CDR1 SGHAT, CDR2 FQNNGV. Trimming took 5 bases from V and 9 from J, leaving 8 bases between them. The CDR3 runs to 10 residues.

The V and J genes are TRBV13 and TRBJ2-1, with D tentatively TRBD1 (7 bases). Trimming shortened V by 5 bases and J by 0 bases, and 23 bases separated the two germline ends. The germline V gene has CDR1 PRHDT and CDR2 FYEKMQ (reference sequence). The CDR3 covers 19 residues. The CDR3 DNA reads as TGTGCCAGCAGCCCTAGGGGGCCGCGGGGCAGACTCTCCTACAATGAGCAGTTCTTC. This translates into CASSPRGPRGRLSYNEQFF.

This clonotype showed up just a few times. One junction end disagrees with the germline gene, perhaps due to a read error. The rearrangement links TRBV7-7 to TRBJ2-7; 8 bases map to TRBD1. The CDR3 covers 14 residues. CDR1 SSHAT and CDR2 FNYEAQ come from the germline V gene (reference sequence). The CDR3 DNA reads TGTGCTAGCAGCTTAGGACAGGGACCCGACGAGCAGTACTTC. Amino acids: CASSLGQGPDEQYF.

The chain combines TRBV14 with TRBJ2-3, with a possible D match to TRBD1 (5 bases). V lost 3 bases and J lost 3, with 10 bases in between. The CDR3 is 14 residues long. The germline gives CDR1 SGHDN, CDR2 FVKESK. The CDR3 DNA reads as TGTGCCAGCAGCCAGAGACAGACAACAGATACGCAGTATTTT. Translated, it gives CASSQRQTTDTQYF.

At least ten counts were recorded for this clonotype. The chain carries TRBV9 and TRBJ2-2; no firm D call. Germline lookup yields CDR1 SGDLS and CDR2 YYNGEE. CDR3 length equals 14 residues. V lost 4 bases and J lost 6, with 13 bases in between. Here the CDR3 DNA reads TGTGCCAGCAGCCTCCGGACCCACCCCGGGGAGCTGTTTTTT. It yields the protein CASSLRTHPGELFF.

The chain combines TRBV15 with TRBJ2-1, with 8 bases matching TRBD2. The trim removed 3 bases at V and 0 bases at J, leaving 10 bases unmatched. The CDR3 spans 18 residues. The germline gives CDR1 LNHNV, CDR2 YYDKDF (reference sequence). CDR3 loop: CATSSEVLLAVSYNEQFF. CDR3 nucleotides: TGTGCCACCAGCAGCGAGGTCCTACTAGCGGTCTCCTACAATGAGCAGTTCTTC.

This clonotype has only a few counts. The chain carries TRBV5-1 and TRBJ2-2, with D perhaps TRBD2 (6 bases). Trimming shortened V by 5 bases and J by 3 bases, and 11 bases separated the two germline ends. Germline-derived CDR1 and CDR2 are SGHRS and YFSETQ. The CDR3 sequence is 14 residues long. CDR3 sequence reads: CASREGQYTGELFF. The CDR3 region has the DNA TGCGCCAGCAGGGAGGGCCAGTACACCGGGGAGCTGTTTTTT.

This chain connects TRBV5-1 to TRBJ2-7; 7 nucleotides match TRBD1. The CDR3 covers 15 residues. Germline-derived CDR1 and CDR2 are SGHRS and YFSETQ. V was pared by 2 bases and J by 3 bases, with 8 bases of the junction left unmatched. CDR3 sequence reads: CASSLTGVTNYEQYF. The CDR3 DNA sequence: TGCGCCAGCAGCTTAACAGGGGTGACAAACTACGAGCAGTACTTC.

The chain combines TRBV3-1 with TRBJ1-1, with no clear D. The CDR3 sequence is 13 residues long. Between the trimmed V and J ends, which lost 1 base and 0 bases, there was a span of 3 bases. Germline V lookup: CDR1 LGHDT, CDR2 YNNKEL (reference sequence). The CDR3 nucleotides read TGTGCCAGCAGCCAAGTCATGAACACTGAAGCTTTCTTT. Its translation: CASSQVMNTEAFF.